This passage covers 21 T cell receptor beta chains from one sample sequenced in a study of shared clonotypes between healthy human individuals. The table came from immunoSEQ multiplex PCR; TCRdb's copy has only in-frame clones and leaves some out. In the table there are 2,500,000 or so clones, around 90% of which are singletons. The sample consisted of naive CD4+ T cells sorted from blood. Subset in this sample: CD45RA+ positively selected. All receptors come from a man younger than 35 in good health.

The CDR3 spells CASSRLAGGPNYEQYF. CDR3 sequence (DNA): TGTGCCAGCTCACGCCTAGCGGGGGGGCCTAACTACGAGCAGTACTTC. J is TRBJ2-7 and V is TRBV18; TRBD2 aligns across 12 bases. V trimming: 4 bases; J trimming: 3 bases; junction bases outside the gene matches: 7. CDR1 is KGHSH and CDR2 is LQKENI in the germline V gene. This CDR3 is built from 16 residues.

V is TRBV19 and J is TRBJ1-3, with a possible D match to TRBD1 (6 bases). The germline gives CDR1 LNHDA, CDR2 SQIVND (reference sequence). V lost 6 bases to trimming and J lost 0 bases, with 9 bases between them. The CDR3 sequence is 14 residues long. This CDR3 reads CASRRTASGNTIYF. CDR3 coding DNA: TGTGCCAGTAGAAGGACAGCCTCTGGAAACACCATATATTTT.

This clone was observed once. The chain joins TRBV7-8 to TRBJ2-3; D is undetermined. The CDR3 loop spans 16 amino acids. V shed 5 bases and J shed 3 bases, with 18 bases lying between them. The germline gives CDR1 SGHVS, CDR2 FQNEAQ. The CDR3 loop reads CASSRPSEADTDTQYF. The CDR3 nucleotides read TGTGCCAGCAGCCGACCCTCTGAGGCGGATACAGATACGCAGTATTTT.

The J gene is TRBJ1-5, the V gene TRBV6-5; TRBD1 is a possible D gene (5 bases). Germline V gene lookup returns CDR1 MNHEY and CDR2 SVGAGI. This CDR3 has 14 residues. The V and J ends lost 2 bases and 7 bases respectively, with 12 bases between them. The CDR3 DNA reads TGTGCCAGCAGTTACGTGGGGCGGGACCAGCCCCAGCATTTT. Translating gives CASSYVGRDQPQHF.

The chain is built from TRBV25-1 and TRBJ2-3, with TRBD2 matching over 7 bases. V shed 8 bases and J 5 bases; nucleotides not matched to a gene: 16. Germline V lookup: CDR1 MGHDK, CDR2 SYGVNS. CDR3 length: 16 residues. The CDR3 sequence is CASQLARSADVDTQYF. The DNA of the CDR3 is TGTGCCAGCCAACTAGCGAGGAGCGCGGACGTAGATACGCAGTATTTT.

The genes are TRBV21-1 and TRBJ1-2; the D call of TRBD1 is as the table states it, not checked on the DNA. TRBV21-1 is given as a pseudogene. The CDR3 runs to 17 residues. CDR3 amino acids: CASSEPEDRGSYYGYTF. The DNA for the CDR3 is TGTGCCAGCAGCGAGCCAGAGGACAGGGGGTCTTACTATGGCTACACCTTC.

This chain joins TRBV4-1 and TRBJ2-5; possibly TRBD1 for D (5 bases). Per germline, CDR1 MGHRA and CDR2 YSYEKL. The CDR3 runs 18 residues. V lost 3 bases and J lost 5, with 25 bases in between. The CDR3 nucleotides read TGCGCCAGCAGCCACGTCGACAGTTGGGGTCGGGCCGTGGAGACCCAGTACTTC. This encodes CASSHVDSWGRAVETQYF.

This chain uses TRBV2 with TRBJ2-2; D not resolved. Per the germline V gene, CDR1 is SNHLY and CDR2 is FYNNEI. V was pared by 3 bases and J by 6 bases, with 11 bases between. CDR3 length equals 14 residues. The CDR3 coding sequence is TGTGCCAGCAGTGAGAGTCGGATTCCCGGGGAGCTGTTTTTT. The encoded protein is CASSESRIPGELFF. Based on the CDR3 plus reference TRBV2 and TRBJ2-2, the full variable domain is EPEVTQTPSHQVTQMGQEVILRCVPISNHLYFYWYRQILGQKVEFLVSFYNNEISEKSEIFDDQFSVERPDGSNFTLKIRSTKLEDSAMYFCASSESRIPGELFFGEGSRLTVL.

This chain joins TRBV5-1 and TRBJ2-3; D uncertain. The CDR3 length is 11 residues. CDR1 is SGHRS and CDR2 is YFSETQ in the germline V gene. The ends were cut back, 5 bases at V and 6 bases at J, with 7 bases in the middle. The CDR3 protein is CASRSRDTQYF. CDR3 nucleotide sequence: TGCGCCAGCAGGTCTCGCGATACGCAGTATTTT.

This chain connects TRBV10-3 to TRBJ1-2; 12 bases are shared with TRBD1. V lost 5 bases to trimming and J lost 7 bases; unmatched junction nucleotides: 5. The germline CDR1 and CDR2 sequences are ENHRY and SYGVKD. The CDR3 has 14 amino acids. CDR3 amino acids: CAISPGQGASGYTF. In DNA form, the CDR3 reads TGTGCCATCAGTCCGGGACAGGGGGCGAGTGGCTACACCTTC.

The genes are TRBV7-4 and TRBJ2-7; 8 bases map to TRBD2. The CDR3 contains 17 residues. After removal of 5 bases from V and 6 bases from J, the junction contained 18 bases not matched to a gene. Germline V lookup: CDR1 SGHVT, CDR2 SQSDAQ. The CDR3 loop reads CASSQCWSGSGVLEQYF. The CDR3 region has the DNA TGTGCCAGCAGCCAGTGCTGGAGCGGGAGTGGAGTCCTCGAGCAGTACTTC.

The chain links TRBV6-5 to TRBJ1-1; a possible D gene is TRBD1 (5 bases). The germline gives CDR1 MNHEY, CDR2 SVGAGI. V was shortened by 6 bases and J by 3 bases, with 14 bases between the two germline ends. The CDR3 is made up of 14 amino acids. CDR3 sequence reads: CASSTGGVDTEAFF. DNA for the CDR3: TGTGCCAGCAGCACCGGGGGGGTTGACACTGAAGCTTTCTTT.

The rearrangement joins TRBV7-9 to TRBJ2-3, with D unclear. Per germline, CDR1 SEHNR and CDR2 FQNEAQ (reference sequence). This CDR3 region has 14 residues. V was shortened by 1 base and J by 1 base, with 6 bases between the two germline ends. CDR3 loop: CASSLVFGTDTQYF. CDR3 in DNA: TGTGCCAGCAGCTTAGTCTTTGGCACAGATACGCAGTATTTT.

The gene calls are TRBV5-1 and TRBJ2-1; maybe TRBD2 (6 bases). Germline CDR1 reads SGHRS; CDR2 reads YFSETQ. The CDR3 contains 14 residues. With 4 bases removed from V and 2 bases from J, the gap between germline ends came to 10 bases. The CDR3 DNA follows: TGCGCCAGCAGCCCACCGGGAGCCTACAATGAGCAGTTCTTC. Translating it yields CASSPPGAYNEQFF.

The chain combines TRBV28 with TRBJ1-2, with a tentative D call TRBD1 (6 bases). The CDR3 extends over 15 amino acids. Germline CDR1 and CDR2: MDHEN and SYDVKM. With 6 bases removed from V and 2 bases from J, the gap between germline ends came to 16 bases. The CDR3 protein is CASRVTGMGNYGYTF. In nucleotides, the CDR3 is TGTGCCAGCAGGGTGACAGGTATGGGGAACTATGGCTACACCTTC.

The chain carries TRBV7-2 and TRBJ2-3; 10 nucleotides match TRBD1. Germline CDR1 SGHTA, CDR2 FQGNSA. V lost 1 base to trimming and J lost 2 bases; unmatched junction nucleotides: 3. The CDR3 has 16 residues. The CDR3 sequence: CASSLGRQGATDTQYF. The DNA for the CDR3 is TGTGCCAGCAGCTTAGGGCGACAGGGGGCCACAGATACGCAGTATTTT.

The chain joins TRBV30 to TRBJ2-1; possibly TRBD2 for D (6 bases). This CDR3 has 15 residues. Trimming took off 0 bases at V and 7 bases at J, with 16 bases between the two ends. Germline CDR1 is GTSNPN and CDR2 is SVGIG (reference sequence). The CDR3 DNA is TGTGCCTGGAGTGTAGGCAGGGCTGGAGGGAATGAGCAGTTCTTC. Its protein product is CAWSVGRAGGNEQFF.

In its sample, this clone was seen a few times. The sample contains more than one DNA sequence encoding this CDR3. V gene TRBV27 combines with J gene TRBJ1-6, with 10 bases that match TRBD1. V trimming: 3 bases; J trimming: 7 bases; junction bases outside the gene matches: 0. This CDR3 has 14 residues. Germline assignment: CDR1 MNHEY and CDR2 SMNVEV (reference sequence). The CDR3 sequence: CASSLGQGNSPLHF. CDR3 coding DNA: TGTGCCAGCAGTTTGGGACAGGGGAATTCACCCCTCCACTTT.

This clone appeared once. The gene calls are TRBV18 and TRBJ1-6; D is unresolved. The CDR3 length is 12 residues. Trimming removed 0 bases at V and 10 bases at J, with 4 bases between. The germline V gene has CDR1 KGHSH and CDR2 LQKENI. CDR3 bases: TGTGCCAGCTCACCACCGGCCTCACCCCTCCACTTT. Its translation: CASSPPASPLHF.

Comment on this clone: Other DNA sequences within the sample encode an identical CDR3. The chain recombines TRBV30 with TRBJ1-5; 7 bases map to TRBD1. Germline V gene sequence: CDR1 GTSNPN, CDR2 SVGIG (reference sequence). The V and J ends lost 5 bases and 4 bases, in that order; junction bases with no gene match: 5. The CDR3 is 13 residues long. The CDR3: CAWSETGNQPQHF. CDR3 DNA sequence: TGTGCCTGGTCCGAGACAGGGAATCAGCCCCAGCATTTT. The full variable domain, its missing parts supplied by reference TRBV30 and TRBJ1-5, is SQTIHQWPATLVQPVGSPLSLECTVEGTSNPNLYWYRQAAGRGLQLLFYSVGIGQISSEVPQNLSASRPQDRQFILSSKKLLLSDSGFYLCAWSETGNQPQHFGDGTRLSIL.

The sample holds one count of this clone. This chain connects TRBV6-6 to TRBJ2-7, with D possibly being TRBD1 (6 bases). With 0 bases removed from V and 5 bases from J, the gap between germline ends came to 11 bases. CDR3 length equals 14 residues. CDR1 is MNHNY, CDR2 SVGAGI, per germline (reference sequence). CDR3 sequence: CASSYSQGLNEQYF. Here the CDR3 DNA reads TGTGCCAGCAGTTACTCCCAGGGGCTAAACGAGCAGTACTTC.